The entry below gives a single T cell receptor beta chain sequence along with its context. This entry is derived from a study of control samples from healthy donors and cancer patients. Profiling relied on immunoSEQ multiplex PCR, and the TCRdb table lists in-frame clones only, not all of them. The table has 150,000 to 200,000 clones, 92% seen once. The CDR3 length is 14 residues. The V and J ends lost 2 bases and 3 bases respectively, with 10 bases between them. The germline gives CDR1 KGHSH, CDR2 LQKENI. V usage is TRBV18 and J usage is TRBJ1-1; D not certain. Sequencing input: blood. The source is a woman under 40 in good health. CDR3 region: CASSPVGKDTEAFF. In nucleotides, the CDR3 is TGTGCCAGCTCACCAGTAGGGAAGGACACTGAAGCTTTCTTT.